The 6 T cell receptor beta chains given below trace back to one sample, sequenced in a study of T-cell memory formation after mild COVID-19 (dated by TCRdb to about 2021). The protocol used for the library was 5' RACE. The instrument given in TCRdb is Illumina NovaSeq 6000. TCRdb took the public reads, trimmed them with fastp at Q25, ran MiXCR for clone calling and kept in-frame beta chains. CDR3 protein duplicates are merged, each entry listing the most common genes and DNA. This sample is represented by hundreds of thousands of distinct CDR3 sequences; 20% of them were singletons. 12% of the sample goes to the ten largest clones. Sample: PBMCs or a T cell subset sorted from them (not recorded which). The source of these receptors is an adult woman who had mild COVID-19 (a few samples of this study predate the infection). The sample titles of this study are shuffled in the database, so cell type and time point are left out; the donor was told from shared clones.

This sequence joins TRBV4-3 and TRBJ1-4; D is unresolved. The CDR3 covers 14 residues. Germline lookup yields CDR1 LGHNA and CDR2 YSLEER. V lost 0 bases to trimming and J lost 8 bases, with 10 bases between them. CDR3 nucleotide sequence: TGCGCCAGCAGCCAAGAGGGGAGAAGAGAAAAACTGTTTTTT. Translation: CASSQEGRREKLFF.

The rearrangement uses TRBV6-5 and TRBJ2-2, with 14 bases that match TRBD2. Germline CDR1 and CDR2: MNHEY and SVGAGI. The CDR3 is 17 amino acids. The trim removed 2 bases at V and 6 bases at J, leaving 5 bases unmatched. The CDR3 DNA reads as TGTGCCAGCAGTTACGTGGGACTAGCGGGAGCGGCCGGGGAGCTGTTTTTT. This gives the protein CASSYVGLAGAAGELFF.

The rearrangement uses TRBV30 and TRBJ2-5, with D perhaps TRBD1 (5 bases). Per the germline V gene, CDR1 is GTSNPN and CDR2 is SVGIG (reference sequence). V lost 5 bases, J lost 5 bases, and 9 bases lay in between. The CDR3 extends over 11 amino acids. In DNA, the CDR3 is TGTGCCTGGGGGGCCGGGGAGACCCAGTACTTC. It translates to CAWGAGETQYF.

This sequence joins TRBV11-2 and TRBJ2-1, with 7 bases aligning to TRBD2. This CDR3 has 16 residues. Germline V gene sequence: CDR1 SGHAT, CDR2 FQNNGV. With V trimmed by 5 bases and J by 0 bases, 7 bases remained unmatched. CDR3 nucleotide sequence: TGTGCCAGCAGCCCCCGGCGGGAGAGCTCCTACAATGAGCAGTTCTTC. Translated: CASSPRRESSYNEQFF.

This clonotype was picked up many times. V is TRBV4-3 and J is TRBJ2-7; D unclear. V lost 1 base to trimming and J lost 2 bases, with 9 bases between them. The CDR3 is 14 residues long. The germline V gene encodes CDR1 LGHNA and CDR2 YSLEER. Written as DNA, the CDR3 is TGCGCCAGCAGCCAAGGGGAAGCGACCTACGAGCAGTACTTC. It encodes CASSQGEATYEQYF.

With respect to this clonotype: The junction departs from the called germline gene at one end, perhaps through a read error. The chain employs TRBV7-7 and TRBJ2-2; D is unclear. The CDR3 is 14 residues long. CDR1 is SSHAT, CDR2 FNYEAQ, per germline (reference sequence). The CDR3 sequence is CASSLSENTGELFF. In DNA, the CDR3 is TGTGCTAGCAGCTTAAGCGAGAACACCGGGGAGCTGTTTTTT.